Sequencing of this TCR beta chain was carried out in a study of cytomegalovirus exposure and HLA in healthy donors. Overall study findings and caveats: The dataset shows that most TCR sequences were rare, while some public TCRs occurred in many donors. In a later analysis, a genetic analysis reported fewer productive-TCR N-insertions in an Asian-associated ancestry cluster than the cohort average. Being productive about 87% or about 30% of the time was typical of most TCR beta V segments in an earlier analysis. Some highly shared sequence variants likely arose as a pipeline artifact.

Amplification used 60 Vbeta primers and 13 Jbeta primers. Produced via immunoSEQ multiplex PCR; TCRdb's table is partial and in-frame only. In the table there are approximately 140,000 clones, around four fifths of which are singletons. For this clone: Its antigen is unknown.

This clonotype was obtained from a woman between 40 and 50 years old in good health and CMV-seronegative. Input material: PBMCs.

The DNA of the CDR3 is TGCGCCAGCAGCCAAGAAGAGCGCAGGGGGATTTCTGAAGCTTTCTTT. Translation: CASSQEERRGISEAFF. The chain joins TRBV4-3 to TRBJ1-1; 7 positions match TRBD1. From germline, CDR1 is LGHNA and CDR2 YSLEER. The CDR3 length is 16 residues. The V segment lost 0 bases and the J segment 6 bases; nucleotides outside the gene matches: 10.